This TCR beta chain was sequenced in a study of blood T cell repertoires in COVID-19. As for the study in general: Acute and convalescent COVID-19 samples came from the United States, Italy and Spain. Nucleic acid was either cDNA or gDNA, and it came from T cells, B-cell-depleted T cells, or PBMCs.

Seattle's enrolled individuals joined amid active infection and were then monitored longitudinally. In the authors' methods: By means of reference gene primer amplification, nucleated cell counts were estimated. Produced via immunoSEQ multiplex PCR; TCRdb's table is partial and in-frame only. The V and J calls and the clone size are those of that table, but D and trimming were determined from the DNA. This table holds some 290,000 clones, nearly 90% found once. CDR3 size: 14 residues. Germline V gene data show CDR1 as LNHDA and CDR2 as SQIVND (reference sequence). V was pared by 3 bases and J by 1 base, with 9 bases between.

Sequenced sample: peripheral blood. This TCR derives from a woman between 40 and 55 years old with COVID-19, enrolled during active disease. This chain joins TRBV19 and TRBJ1-1; D ambiguous. CDR3 in DNA: TGTGCCAGTAGTATTTTTCTCTGGAACACTGAAGCTTTCTTT. Protein sequence: CASSIFLWNTEAFF.